This TCR beta chain came from a study of CD4 T cells in relation to SARS-CoV-2 and coronaviruses. Across the study: ViraFEST: roughly 10-day antigen culture of PBMCs, then TCR beta CDR3 sequencing.

Germline-derived CDR1 and CDR2 are KGHSH and LQKENI. The V end was cut by 3 bases, the J end by 0 bases, with 14 bases between. The CDR3 has 16 amino acids. Clones were read by immunoSEQ multiplex PCR, and TCRdb kept only the in-frame ones, dropping some. The data hold 26,000 or so clones, with 74% observed a single time. The unexposed donors gave CD4+ T cells in about 2011-2019, prior to COVID-19. The cells were cultured for approximately ten days before CD4+ T cells were isolated. Half the medium was replaced with IL-2 medium on days 3 and 7. About this clone: What it binds is not known.

This chain uses TRBV18 with TRBJ1-2; a weak D match, TRBD1 (6 bases). The sequenced sample was CD4+ T cells from PBMCs, cultured in vitro. The clonotype was recovered from a human donor in good health. CDR3 sequence: CASSPSTGVANYGYTF. CDR3 sequence (DNA): TGTGCCAGCTCACCCTCGACAGGAGTAGCTAACTATGGCTACACCTTC.